Described below is a single T cell receptor (beta chain) sequence and its context. What it binds is not known. Germline lookup yields CDR1 SGDLS and CDR2 YYNGEE. After removal of 3 bases from V and 3 bases from J, the junction contained 6 bases not matched to a gene. CDR3 length: 16 amino acids. This sample is part of a study of cytotoxic CD8 clonotypes in ibrutinib-treated CLL. Overall study: Collecting the response samples happened after a median 12 months of treatment, with a range of 6 to 36. A mean of roughly 260,000 productive templates and approximately 100,000 productive rearrangements was obtained per sample. General study findings and limits: Clonality went higher at ibrutinib response and then dropped back toward baseline at progression.

The protocol was immunoSEQ multiplex PCR, while the TCRdb copy is restricted to in-frame clones and leaves out a portion. The repertoire holds more than 11,000 clones, with around 67% as singletons. Source: PBMCs, taken before ibrutinib treatment. The rearrangement links TRBV9 to TRBJ1-6; the match to TRBD1 covers 7 bases. This clonotype was sampled from a human donor with chronic lymphocytic leukemia. This CDR3 is CASSGGTDLYNSPLHF. The CDR3 DNA is TGTGCCAGCAGCGGGGGGACAGATCTCTATAATTCACCCCTCCACTTT.